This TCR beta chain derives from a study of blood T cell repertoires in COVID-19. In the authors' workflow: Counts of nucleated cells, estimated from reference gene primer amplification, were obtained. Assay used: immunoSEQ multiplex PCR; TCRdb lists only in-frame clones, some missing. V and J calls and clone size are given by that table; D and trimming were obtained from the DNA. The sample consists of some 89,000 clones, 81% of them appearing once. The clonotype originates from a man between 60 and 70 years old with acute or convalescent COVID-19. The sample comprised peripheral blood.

CDR3 residues: CASSLQGGKTEAFF. CDR3 coding DNA: TGTGCCAGCAGTCTACAGGGGGGGAAGACTGAAGCTTTCTTT. The rearrangement uses TRBV7-2 and TRBJ1-1; 8 nucleotides align to TRBD1. The CDR3 runs 14 residues. Per the germline V gene, CDR1 is SGHTA and CDR2 is FQGNSA. The V and J ends lost 6 bases and 5 bases, in that order; junction bases with no gene match: 8.